This T cell receptor (beta chain) came from a study of T cells in Graves' hyperthyroidism and ophthalmopathy. Study at large: Pretreatment peripheral blood was obtained at initial diagnosis.

This clonotype was counted a few times. As yet, its antigen is unknown. Findings and limits, study-wide: Ophthalmopathy and stable hyperthyroidism were separated by a 13 V-J model. Most thyroid clonotypes expanded above 0.001 were also detected in blood.

Amplification targeted TCR beta CDR3 regions from RNA transcripts. First-round RT-PCR targeting the TCR CDR3 was performed with the HTBI primer set. TCRdb re-analysed the multiplex PCR reads in MiXCR, keeping a single row per CDR3 protein. The table lists 490,000 or so distinct CDR3 sequences, around 16% of them singletons, with about 31% in the top ten. Orbital computed tomography, thyroid ultrasound, serum thyroxine and TRAb, and clinical symptoms together informed the diagnoses. The CDR3 length is 14 residues. The germline V gene has CDR1 GTSNPN and CDR2 SVGIG (reference sequence). Trimming took 3 bases from V and 6 from J, leaving 15 bases between them.

The sample was blood. This sequence joins TRBV30 and TRBJ1-5, with a possible D match to TRBD1 (6 bases). The receptor was isolated from a woman aged 25 to 39 with Graves' ophthalmopathy. Here the CDR3 DNA reads TGTGCCTGGAGAGGGGCGGGGGCTAGTCAGCCCCAGCATTTT. Amino acid sequence: CAWRGAGASQPQHF.